This T cell receptor beta chain was captured by sequencing in a study of beta chain features in type 1 diabetes. Turning to the study itself: Cell yields, age and gender were similar between patients and healthy donors.

Notes on the study in general: At VDJ recombination sites, type 1 diabetes patients had fewer insertions and more deleted nucleotides. Relative to healthy donors, patients appeared to have naive, central memory and Treg TCRB repertoires that were more similar.

Without exception, sorted populations had purity beyond 95%. Germline-derived CDR1 and CDR2 are LNHDA and SQIVND (reference sequence). The ends were cut back, 3 bases at V and 8 bases at J, with 22 bases in the middle. There are 16 residues in the CDR3. Expressed TCRB transcripts were sequenced because the entire RNA isolate underwent reverse transcription. Profiled with immunoSEQ multiplex PCR; TCRdb holds only in-frame clones, not every one. The data hold roughly 230,000 clones, with over 8.5% observed a single time. This clone has only a few counts. Its antigen remains unidentified. Sequencing used naive CD4+ T cells from blood. This chain joins TRBV19 and TRBJ1-2; no clear D. The clonotype was recovered from a woman younger than 35 in good health. The DNA for the CDR3 is TGTGCCAGTAGTATCGGTGGAGGCCGAGCTGGTCGCGGCTACACCTTC. Protein sequence: CASSIGGGRAGRGYTF. The complete variable domain, with remaining parts taken from reference TRBV19 and TRBJ1-2, reads DGGITQSPKYLFRKEGQNVTLSCEQNLNHDAMYWYRQDPGQGLRLIYYSQIVNDFQKGDIAEGYSVSREKKESFPLTVTSAQKNPTAFYLCASSIGGGRAGRGYTFGSGTRLTVV.